This T cell receptor beta chain was captured by sequencing in a study of T cell responses to AZD1222 COVID-19 vaccine. Trimming cost V 2 bases and J 7 bases; bases outside gene matches: 7. Looked up from germline, CDR1 is MGHDK and CDR2 is SYGVNS. The CDR3 totals 15 residues. With regard to this clone: Its matching antigen is unknown.

Sequenced by immunoSEQ multiplex PCR; TCRdb stores in-frame clones only, minus some. Seen here are 100,000 to 110,000 clones, approximately 87% observed once, and the top ten hold over 4%. Study-level results: Baseline seropositivity occurred in only a handful of AZD1222 recipients. Researchers report vaccine-associated CD4 TCRs spanning spike, with dominance at 160-218 and 743-854. Spike-specific TCR depth and breadth grew after two AZD1222 doses.

This chain joins TRBV25-1 and TRBJ2-1, with TRBD2 matching over 8 bases. The sequence came from an adult in good health. The sample here was peripheral blood, taken on day 0 of MenACWY control vaccination. CDR3 sequence reads: CASSEAREGLNEQFF. The CDR3 nucleotides are TGTGCCAGCAGTGAAGCCCGGGAGGGGTTGAATGAGCAGTTCTTC.